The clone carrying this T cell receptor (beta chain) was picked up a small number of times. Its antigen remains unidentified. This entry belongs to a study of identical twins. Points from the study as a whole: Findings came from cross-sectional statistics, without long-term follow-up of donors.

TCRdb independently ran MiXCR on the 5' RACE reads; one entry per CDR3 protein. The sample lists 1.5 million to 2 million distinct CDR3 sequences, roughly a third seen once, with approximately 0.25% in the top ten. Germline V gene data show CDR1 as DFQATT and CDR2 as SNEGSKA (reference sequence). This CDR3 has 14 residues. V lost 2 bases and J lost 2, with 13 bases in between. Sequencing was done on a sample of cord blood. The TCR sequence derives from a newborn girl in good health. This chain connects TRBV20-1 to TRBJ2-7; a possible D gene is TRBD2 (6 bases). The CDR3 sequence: CSARKVTRTYEQYF. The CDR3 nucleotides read TGCAGTGCTAGAAAGGTGACTAGGACCTACGAGCAGTACTTC.